This T cell receptor beta chain was recovered during a study of blood T cell repertoires in COVID-19. Study-level information: Spain, Italy and the United States supplied samples that represented acute and convalescent COVID-19. The analysed material was cDNA or gDNA that came from T cells, B-cell-depleted T cells, or PBMCs.

Original data processing: Nucleated cell counts were estimated from reference gene primer amplification. The repertoire was sequenced with immunoSEQ multiplex PCR; TCRdb's copy has only in-frame clones and lacks some. The V and J calls and clone size were taken over from that table, and D and trimming were inferred from the DNA. This sample yields roughly 32,000 clones, of which roughly 87% are seen a single time; roughly 2.1% belongs to the top ten. This sequence was found in a man in his fifties or sixties with active or convalescent COVID-19. Sequencing was carried out using peripheral blood.

In DNA, the CDR3 is TGCGCCAGCAGCTACGCGACAGGGGCCTACGAGCAGTACTTC. Its translation: CASSYATGAYEQYF. The V gene is TRBV5-1, the J gene TRBJ2-7; 8 bases fit TRBD1. V was clipped by 3 bases and J by 2 bases; unmatched bases: 4. This CDR3 is built from 14 residues. Germline-derived CDR1 and CDR2 are SGHRS and YFSETQ.